Below, 23 T cell receptor beta chains from the same sample are listed, as sequenced in a study of CD8 T cells in Susac syndrome. RNA amounts of roughly 0.5 to 1 ug underwent reverse transcription with random hexamers. TCRdb used MiXCR to reprocess the immunoSEQ multiplex PCR reads, holding one entry per CDR3 protein. The table includes 80,000 to 95,000 distinct CDR3 sequences, 90% to 95% detected once. Sequenced: CD8+ T cells from PBMCs. The origin of the receptors is a human donor with Susac syndrome.

CDR3 coding DNA: TGTGCCAGCAGTTTGATGGGGGGCACTGAAGCTTTCTTT. Amino acids: CASSLMGGTEAFF. This rearrangement joins TRBV27 to TRBJ1-1; weak D call: TRBD1 (5 bases). Germline-derived CDR1 and CDR2 are MNHEY and SMNVEV (reference sequence). The CDR3 runs 13 residues. V was shortened by 3 bases and J by 4 bases, with 9 bases between the two germline ends.

The rearrangement joins TRBV12-3 or TRBV12-4 to TRBJ2-3; D uncertain. The CDR3 covers 14 residues. The ends were cut back, 8 bases at V and 0 bases at J, with 12 bases in the middle. The CDR3 coding sequence is TGTGCCAGCGGGAAAGCTTTCAGCACAGATACGCAGTATTTT. This gives the protein CASGKAFSTDTQYF.

The chain links TRBV3-1 to TRBJ2-1, with a possible D match to TRBD2 (6 bases). Trimming removed 3 bases from V and 1 base from J, with 10 bases in between. CDR3 length: 15 amino acids. The germline gives CDR1 LGHDT, CDR2 YNNKEL (reference sequence). DNA for the CDR3: TGTGCCAGCAGCCAGCGGGACGAATCCTACAATGAGCAGTTCTTC. This sequence encodes CASSQRDESYNEQFF.

The V gene is TRBV29-1, the J gene TRBJ2-7, with D unresolved. The V gene's germline CDR1 is SQVTM and CDR2 ANQGSEA. The CDR3 is 14 residues long. The germline V and J ends were trimmed by 5 bases and 1 base, with 15 bases remaining between them. CDR3 region: CSVRKETTSYEQYF. The CDR3 DNA is TGCAGCGTTAGAAAGGAGACGACGTCCTACGAGCAGTACTTC.

The rearrangement joins TRBV2 to TRBJ2-1, with 9 nucleotides matching TRBD2. V dropped 1 base and J dropped 2; count of bases not matched to a gene: 3. This CDR3 spans 16 amino acids. CDR1 SNHLY and CDR2 FYNNEI come from the germline V gene. CDR3 in amino acids: CASSEVVAGAYNEQFF. In DNA form, the CDR3 reads TGTGCCAGCAGTGAAGTAGTAGCGGGAGCCTACAATGAGCAGTTCTTC.

The chain has TRBV20-1 and TRBJ2-1, with 9 bases aligning to TRBD2. CDR3 length: 16 amino acids. Losses at the gene ends were 3 bases for V and 2 bases for J; bases not matched to a gene: 8. Looked up from germline, CDR1 is DFQATT and CDR2 is SNEGSKA (reference sequence). The CDR3 DNA sequence: TGCAGTGCTAGTGGCGGGAGGGGTCAAACCTACAATGAGCAGTTCTTC. As protein: CSASGGRGQTYNEQFF.

The chain links TRBV7-9 to TRBJ2-3; 7 bases map to TRBD2. J was trimmed by 2 bases and V by 1 base; bases with no gene match: 6. CDR3 size: 16 residues. Germline V gene sequence: CDR1 SEHNR, CDR2 FQNEAQ (reference sequence). The CDR3: CASSLGASGVTDTQYF. The CDR3 DNA reads TGTGCCAGCAGCTTAGGGGCTAGCGGAGTCACAGATACGCAGTATTTT.

The genes are TRBV2 and TRBJ2-5, with 12 bases identical to TRBD1. The ends lost 8 bases at V and 2 bases at J; junction bases unmatched: 6. The CDR3 runs 15 residues. From germline, CDR1 is SNHLY and CDR2 FYNNEI. In DNA form, the CDR3 reads TGTGCCAGCGGGACAGGGGGCTTCCTACAAGAGACCCAGTACTTC. Translated, it gives CASGTGGFLQETQYF.

CDR3 bases: TGTGCCAGTAGTTTCGGCAGGGGCACCTACGAGCAGTACTTC. Protein: CASSFGRGTYEQYF. V usage is TRBV19 and J usage is TRBJ2-7, with D perhaps matching TRBD1 (6 bases). CDR1 is LNHDA and CDR2 is SQIVND in the germline V gene (reference sequence). CDR3 length equals 14 residues. Trimming removed 5 bases at V and 2 bases at J, with 13 bases between.

The chain joins TRBV12-3 or TRBV12-4 to TRBJ1-2; 10 nucleotides line up with TRBD1. V lost 8 bases, J lost 0 bases, and 6 bases stayed unmatched. The CDR3 loop spans 15 amino acids. The CDR3 DNA reads as TGTGCCAGCCGGGACAGGGGCCCCGCTAACTATGGCTACACCTTC. Translating gives CASRDRGPANYGYTF.

The CDR3 DNA follows: TGTGCCAGCAGCCCAGGGACAGGGACACAAGAGACCCAGTACTTC. Protein sequence: CASSPGTGTQETQYF. The genes are TRBV11-2 and TRBJ2-5, with TRBD1 identical over 9 bases. The CDR3 totals 15 residues. Per the germline V gene, CDR1 is SGHAT and CDR2 is FQNNGV. V shed 5 bases and J 2 bases; nucleotides not matched to a gene: 6.

The chain combines TRBV9 with TRBJ2-3; D not resolved. Per germline, CDR1 SGDLS and CDR2 YYNGEE. The CDR3 is 17 residues long. The germline V and J ends were trimmed by 2 bases and 0 bases, with 16 bases remaining between them. The CDR3 DNA sequence: TGTGCCAGCAGCGTTTCCGGCGGACCAACTAGCACAGATACGCAGTATTTT. As protein: CASSVSGGPTSTDTQYF.

The V call is TRBV28, the J call TRBJ2-5, with 12 bases aligning to TRBD2. V lost 2 bases to trimming and J lost 2 bases; unmatched junction nucleotides: 9. The germline gives CDR1 MDHEN, CDR2 SYDVKM. The CDR3 consists of 18 residues. The CDR3 DNA follows: TGTGCCAGCAGTTTAAGGCTAGCGGGGGGGCTTGGACAAGAGACCCAGTACTTC. Translated: CASSLRLAGGLGQETQYF.

This clonotype was found a few times. The J gene is TRBJ2-6, the V gene TRBV19; the match to TRBD2 covers 13 bases. The CDR3 covers 19 residues. Germline-derived CDR1 and CDR2 are LNHDA and SQIVND (reference sequence). V trimming: 6 bases; J trimming: 0 bases; junction bases outside the gene matches: 8. The CDR3, as DNA: TGTGCCAGTAGCCCGGGACTAGCGGGACCCTACTCTGGGGCCAACGTCCTGACTTTC. It yields the protein CASSPGLAGPYSGANVLTF.

The DNA of the CDR3 is TGTGCCAGCATTGGGGTGCAGGAGAGCTCCTACGAGCAGTACTTC. Translated: CASIGVQESSYEQYF. This chain uses TRBV28 with TRBJ2-7; D gene unclear. CDR3 length: 15 residues. V lost 7 bases, J lost 0 bases, and 16 bases lay in between. Germline V gives CDR1 MDHEN, CDR2 SYDVKM.

This sequence joins TRBV29-1 and TRBJ1-4; D is unresolved. The V end lost 7 bases, the J end lost 8 bases, and 14 bases lay between the germline ends. The CDR3 totals 12 residues. Germline V gives CDR1 SQVTM, CDR2 ANQGSEA. The CDR3 protein is CSAQWTGEKLFF. In nucleotides, the CDR3 is TGCAGCGCCCAATGGACGGGGGAAAAACTGTTTTTT.

This chain connects TRBV7-6 to TRBJ2-1; the D is unclear. CDR1 and CDR2 from the germline V gene are SGHVS and FNYEAQ. Deletions cut 5 bases from V and 4 bases from J, with 12 bases between. The CDR3 loop spans 14 amino acids. CDR3 amino acids: CASSPWTVYNEQFF. The CDR3 DNA reads as TGTGCCAGCAGCCCATGGACCGTTTACAATGAGCAGTTCTTC.

V usage is TRBV5-1 and J usage is TRBJ2-4; TRBD1 is a possible D gene (5 bases). In germline, CDR1 is SGHRS, CDR2 YFSETQ. This CDR3 spans 14 amino acids. Trimming pared 4 bases from V and 8 bases from J, leaving 16 bases between. The CDR3 DNA reads as TGCGCCAGCAGCCCCCTGGGCAGGGCGGACATTCAGTACTTC. Amino acids: CASSPLGRADIQYF.

The chain couples TRBV30 to TRBJ2-7, with D possibly matching TRBD2 (6 bases). Germline V gives CDR1 GTSNPN, CDR2 SVGIG (reference sequence). This CDR3 region has 13 residues. The ends were cut back, 3 bases at V and 3 bases at J, with 12 bases in the middle. CDR3 DNA sequence: TGTGCCTGGAGACCGGGAGCAAGCTACGAGCAGTACTTC. The encoded protein is CAWRPGASYEQYF.

This clonotype was picked up one time. V is TRBV19 and J is TRBJ2-1; either TRBD1 or TRBD2 may fit D (5 bases each). Germline lookup yields CDR1 LNHDA and CDR2 SQIVND (reference sequence). The CDR3 extends over 16 amino acids. The ends were cut back, 0 bases at V and 5 bases at J, with 14 bases in the middle. The chain's CDR3 is CASSIDGDDKDNEQFF. The CDR3 DNA reads as TGTGCCAGTAGTATAGACGGGGACGATAAGGACAATGAGCAGTTCTTC.

The sample holds one count of this clonotype. V and J are TRBV6-5 and TRBJ1-4; 7 bases match TRBD1. Germline V gene data show CDR1 as MNHEY and CDR2 as SVGAGI. Germline trimming cut 2 bases from V and 7 bases from J; bases unmatched to any gene: 4. The CDR3 sequence is 14 residues long. The CDR3 DNA is TGTGCCAGCAGTTACGAGGGGGCTGGTGAAAAACTGTTTTTT. Its protein product is CASSYEGAGEKLFF.

The table lists this clonotype with a count of one. This sequence joins TRBV4-3 and TRBJ2-1, with D uncertain. Trimming pared 4 bases from V and 2 bases from J, leaving 12 bases between. From germline, CDR1 is LGHNA and CDR2 YSLEER. This CDR3 has 15 residues. The CDR3 DNA sequence: TGCGCCAGCAGCCCGGACCCGCTAGCCTACAATGAGCAGTTCTTC. Its protein is CASSPDPLAYNEQFF.

The genes are TRBV27 and TRBJ2-7; 14 bases are shared with TRBD2. Germline assignment: CDR1 MNHEY and CDR2 SMNVEV (reference sequence). The CDR3 is 15 amino acids. V lost 7 bases and J lost 5; bases outside the gene matches: 7. DNA for the CDR3: TGTGCCAGCACCCCGGGACTAGCGGGAGTCAACGAGCAGTACTTC. Its translation: CASTPGLAGVNEQYF.